This TCR beta chain originates from a study of early stage breast cancer tumors. Study-wide results and caveats: Bulk DNA sequencing of unsorted cells missed chain pairing and markers.

This clone appeared a single time. Its matching antigen is unknown. TCRdb's table, derived via immunoSEQ multiplex PCR, lists solely in-frame clones and lacks some. The sample records about 9,600 clones, roughly 60% being singletons. The TCR comes from a person between 55 and 70 years old with breast cancer. Specimen: breast tumor tissue.

This CDR3 is CASSTPTWSGAKNIQYF. The CDR3 DNA reads as TGTGCCAGCAGCACTCCCACTTGGTCGGGTGCCAAAAACATTCAGTACTTC. The chain joins TRBV5-6 to TRBJ2-4; D gene ambiguous. In germline, CDR1 is SGHDT, CDR2 YYEEEE. V gave up 4 bases and J gave up 1 base, with 18 bases separating them. The CDR3 loop spans 17 amino acids.